The clone carrying this T cell receptor (beta chain) was detected a few times. Profiled with immunoSEQ multiplex PCR; TCRdb holds only in-frame clones, not every one. This table has around 69,000 clones, roughly 86% appearing once. The sample belongs to a study of technical replicates of blood from a few donors. This CDR3 has 15 residues. CDR1 MDHEN and CDR2 SYDVKM come from the germline V gene. Losses at the gene ends were 1 base for V and 0 bases for J; bases not matched to a gene: 3. Sample: PBMCs. The J gene is TRBJ2-7, the V gene TRBV28, with 7 positions matching TRBD1. This receptor was obtained from a human donor in good health. Some clones in this sample may be carry-over from other donors' samples. CDR3: CASSLYRDSSYEQYF. The CDR3 DNA reads as TGTGCCAGCAGTTTATATAGGGACAGCTCCTACGAGCAGTACTTC.